These 4 T cell receptor beta chains came from one sample sequenced in a study of blood T cell repertoires in COVID-19. The data were produced by immunoSEQ multiplex PCR, yet TCRdb's version contains in-frame clones alone and is incomplete. The repertoire consists of a few hundred thousand clones, with approximately 87% occurring once and the leading ten covering about 1.9%. Sequenced: PBMCs or T cells enriched from blood (not recorded which). These receptors originate from a man between 35 and 55 years old in a cohort exposed to, infected with or recovered from COVID-19 (not recorded which).

The V and J genes are TRBV3-1 (or the pseudogene TRBV3-2) and TRBJ1-2, with 11 bases fitting TRBD1. The CDR3 has 14 residues. Looked up from germline, CDR1 is LGHDT and CDR2 is YNNKEL (reference sequence). The V gene end was trimmed by 5 bases and the J gene end by 7 bases; junction bases not matched to a gene: 6. CDR3 region: CASSTGTGGFGYTF. The CDR3 DNA follows: TGTGCCAGCAGCACCGGGACAGGGGGGTTTGGCTACACCTTC.

About this clone itself: The same CDR3 also results from other DNA sequences found in this sample. The rearrangement joins TRBV28 to TRBJ1-5; D is perhaps TRBD1 (5 bases). Germline assignment: CDR1 MDHEN and CDR2 SYDVKM. CDR3 length: 12 amino acids. V was cut by 6 bases and J by 4 bases, with 7 bases left in between. CDR3 amino acids: CASRGPNQPQHF. CDR3 DNA: TGTGCCAGCAGGGGGCCTAATCAGCCCCAGCATTTT.

Points on this clone: A far larger clone is one base from this, pointing to a likely read error. This CDR3 is also generated by other DNA sequences in the sample. This sequence joins TRBV18 and TRBJ1-5; TRBD1 might be the D (5 bases). This CDR3 is 13 amino acids long. V lost 3 bases and J 5 bases, leaving 8 bases between the germline ends. The germline gives CDR1 KGHSH, CDR2 LQKENI. CDR3 nucleotides: TGTGCCAGCTCACCCGGCAGGGATCAGCCCCAGCATTTT. Translating it yields CASSPGRDQPQHF.

The rearrangement joins TRBV10-3 to TRBJ1-1; no reliable D call. Germline lookup yields CDR1 ENHRY and CDR2 SYGVKD. The CDR3 spans 13 residues. V was trimmed by 2 bases and J by 8 bases, leaving 12 bases between them. This chain's CDR3 is CAISEPSSSEAFF. CDR3 in DNA: TGTGCCATCAGTGAGCCCAGTAGTAGCGAAGCTTTCTTT.